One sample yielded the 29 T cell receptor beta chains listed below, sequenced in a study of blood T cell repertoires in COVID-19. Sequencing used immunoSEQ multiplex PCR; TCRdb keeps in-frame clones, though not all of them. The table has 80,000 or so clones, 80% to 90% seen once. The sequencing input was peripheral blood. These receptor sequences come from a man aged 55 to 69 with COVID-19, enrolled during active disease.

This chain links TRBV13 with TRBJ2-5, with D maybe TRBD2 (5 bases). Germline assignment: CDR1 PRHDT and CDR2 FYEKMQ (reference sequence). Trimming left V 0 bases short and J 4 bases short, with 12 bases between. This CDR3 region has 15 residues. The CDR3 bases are TGTGCCAGCAGCTTAGGAGCAGGCCGGGGAGAGACCCAGTACTTC. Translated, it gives CASSLGAGRGETQYF. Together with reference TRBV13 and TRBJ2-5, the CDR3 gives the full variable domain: AAGVIQSPRHLIKEKRETATLKCYPIPRHDTVYWYQQGPGQDPQFLISFYEKMQSDKGSIPDRFSAQQFSDYHSELNMSSLELGDSALYFCASSLGAGRGETQYFGPGTRLLVL.

CDR3 sequence reads: CASSDSSGGATDTQYF. The CDR3 bases are TGTGCCAGCAGTGACTCGAGCGGGGGGGCCACAGATACGCAGTATTTT. The genes are TRBV6-4 and TRBJ2-3; 10 bases align to TRBD2. The CDR3 loop spans 16 amino acids. Trimming took 0 bases from V and 2 from J; bases not matched to a gene: 2. Germline V gene lookup returns CDR1 MRHNA and CDR2 SNTAGT.

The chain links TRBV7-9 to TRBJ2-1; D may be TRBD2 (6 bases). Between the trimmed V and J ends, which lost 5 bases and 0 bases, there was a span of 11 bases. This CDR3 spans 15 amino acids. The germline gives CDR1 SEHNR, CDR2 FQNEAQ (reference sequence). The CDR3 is CASSKGLSSYNEQFF. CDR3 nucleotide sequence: TGTGCCAGCAGCAAGGGACTCAGCTCCTACAATGAGCAGTTCTTC.

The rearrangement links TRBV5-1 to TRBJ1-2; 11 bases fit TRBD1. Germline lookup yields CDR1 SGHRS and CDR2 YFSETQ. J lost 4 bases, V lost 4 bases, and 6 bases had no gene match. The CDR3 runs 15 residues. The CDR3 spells CASSVGGTGGYGYTF. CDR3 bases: TGCGCCAGCAGCGTTGGTGGGACAGGGGGCTATGGCTACACCTTC.

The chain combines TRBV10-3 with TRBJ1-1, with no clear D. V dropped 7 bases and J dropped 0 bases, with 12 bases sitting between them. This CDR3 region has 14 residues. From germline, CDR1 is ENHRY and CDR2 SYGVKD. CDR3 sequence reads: CAITKDGMNTEAFF. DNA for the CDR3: TGTGCCATCACCAAGGACGGGATGAACACTGAAGCTTTCTTT.

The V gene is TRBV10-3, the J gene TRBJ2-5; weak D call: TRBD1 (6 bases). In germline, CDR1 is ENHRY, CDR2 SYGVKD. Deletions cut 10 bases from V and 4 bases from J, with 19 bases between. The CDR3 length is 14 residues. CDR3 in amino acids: CATTQGPTAETQYF. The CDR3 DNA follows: TGTGCCACGACTCAGGGGCCAACAGCAGAGACCCAGTACTTC.

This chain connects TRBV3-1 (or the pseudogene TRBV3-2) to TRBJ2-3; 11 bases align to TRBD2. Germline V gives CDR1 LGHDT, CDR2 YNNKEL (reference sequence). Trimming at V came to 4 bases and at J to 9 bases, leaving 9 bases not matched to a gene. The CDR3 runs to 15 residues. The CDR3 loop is CASSRRLAGFGTQYF. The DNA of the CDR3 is TGTGCCAGCAGCCGCCGACTAGCGGGGTTTGGCACGCAGTATTTT.

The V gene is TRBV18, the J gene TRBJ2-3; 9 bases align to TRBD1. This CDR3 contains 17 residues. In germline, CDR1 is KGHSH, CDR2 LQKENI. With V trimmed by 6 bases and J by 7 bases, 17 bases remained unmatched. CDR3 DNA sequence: TGTGCCAGCTCCCAAGAGGACAGGGGTTATGTATCGTATACGCAGTATTTT. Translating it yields CASSQEDRGYVSYTQYF.

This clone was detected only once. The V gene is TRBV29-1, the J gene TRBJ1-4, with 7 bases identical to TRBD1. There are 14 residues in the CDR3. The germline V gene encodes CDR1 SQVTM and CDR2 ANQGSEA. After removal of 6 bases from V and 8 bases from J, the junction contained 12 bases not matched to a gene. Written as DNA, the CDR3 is TGCAGCGTCGCTCCGGGACAGAGGCTCGAAAAACTGTTTTTT. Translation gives CSVAPGQRLEKLFF.

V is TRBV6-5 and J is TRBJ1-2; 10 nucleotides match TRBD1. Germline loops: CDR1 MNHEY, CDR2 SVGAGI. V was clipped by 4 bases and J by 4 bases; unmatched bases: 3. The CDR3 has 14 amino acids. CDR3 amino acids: CASSSWDRGYGYTF. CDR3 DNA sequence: TGTGCCAGCAGTTCCTGGGACAGGGGCTATGGCTACACCTTC.

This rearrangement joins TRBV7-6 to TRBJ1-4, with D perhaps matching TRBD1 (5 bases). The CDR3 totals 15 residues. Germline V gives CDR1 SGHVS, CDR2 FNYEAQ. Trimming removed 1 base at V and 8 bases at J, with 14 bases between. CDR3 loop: CASSLGEGLGEKLFF. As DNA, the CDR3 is TGTGCCAGCAGCTTAGGGGAGGGGTTAGGAGAAAAACTGTTTTTT.

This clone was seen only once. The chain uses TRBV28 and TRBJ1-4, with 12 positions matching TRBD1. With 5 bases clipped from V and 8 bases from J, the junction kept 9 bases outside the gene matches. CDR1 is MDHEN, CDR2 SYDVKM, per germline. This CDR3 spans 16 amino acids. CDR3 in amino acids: CASSPGTGGFGEKLFF. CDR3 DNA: TGTGCCAGCAGTCCCGGGACAGGGGGCTTTGGCGAAAAACTGTTTTTT.

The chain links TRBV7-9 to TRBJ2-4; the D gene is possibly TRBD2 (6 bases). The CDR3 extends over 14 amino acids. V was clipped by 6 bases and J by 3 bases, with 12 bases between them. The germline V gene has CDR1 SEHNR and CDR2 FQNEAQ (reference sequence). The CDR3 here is CASSSRDFKNIQYF. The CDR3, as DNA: TGTGCCAGCAGTTCTCGGGACTTCAAAAACATTCAGTACTTC.

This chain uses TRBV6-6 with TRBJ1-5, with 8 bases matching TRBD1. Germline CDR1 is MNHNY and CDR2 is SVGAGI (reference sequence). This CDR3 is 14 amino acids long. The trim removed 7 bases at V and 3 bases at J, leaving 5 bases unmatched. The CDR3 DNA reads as TGTGCCAGCACCAAGACAGGGGCCAATCAGCCCCAGCATTTT. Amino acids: CASTKTGANQPQHF.

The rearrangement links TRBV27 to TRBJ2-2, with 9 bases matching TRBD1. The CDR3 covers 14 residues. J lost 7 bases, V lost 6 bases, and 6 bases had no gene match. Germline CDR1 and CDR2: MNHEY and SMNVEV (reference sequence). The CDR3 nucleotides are TGTGCCAGCAGACATGACAGGGGGAGCGGGGAGCTGTTTTTT. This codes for CASRHDRGSGELFF.

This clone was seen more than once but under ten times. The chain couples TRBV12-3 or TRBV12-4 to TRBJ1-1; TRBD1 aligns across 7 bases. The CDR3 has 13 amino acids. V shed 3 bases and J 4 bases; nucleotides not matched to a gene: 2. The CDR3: CASSFSGGTEAFF. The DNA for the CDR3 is TGTGCCAGCAGTTTTTCAGGGGGCACTGAAGCTTTCTTT.

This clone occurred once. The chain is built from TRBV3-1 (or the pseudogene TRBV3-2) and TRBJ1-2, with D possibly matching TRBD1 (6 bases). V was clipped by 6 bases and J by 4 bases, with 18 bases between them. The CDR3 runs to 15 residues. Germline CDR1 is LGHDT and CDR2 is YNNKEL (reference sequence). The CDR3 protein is CASSPGTHQPYGYTF. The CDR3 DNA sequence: TGTGCCAGCAGTCCCGGGACACATCAACCCTATGGCTACACCTTC.

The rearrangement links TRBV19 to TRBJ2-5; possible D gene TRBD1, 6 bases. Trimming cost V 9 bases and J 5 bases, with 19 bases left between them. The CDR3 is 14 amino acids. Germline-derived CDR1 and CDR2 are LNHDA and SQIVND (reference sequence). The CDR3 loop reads CASSRNRVGETQYF. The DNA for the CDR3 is TGTGCCAGCTCACGCAACAGGGTAGGGGAGACCCAGTACTTC.

CDR3 in amino acids: CASSPDRDGYTF. CDR3 in DNA: TGTGCCAGCTCACCAGACAGGGATGGCTACACCTTC. This chain links TRBV18 with TRBJ1-2, with 7 bases lining up with TRBD1. Germline V lookup: CDR1 KGHSH, CDR2 LQKENI. V trimming: 2 bases; J trimming: 6 bases; junction bases outside the gene matches: 0. The CDR3 has 12 residues.

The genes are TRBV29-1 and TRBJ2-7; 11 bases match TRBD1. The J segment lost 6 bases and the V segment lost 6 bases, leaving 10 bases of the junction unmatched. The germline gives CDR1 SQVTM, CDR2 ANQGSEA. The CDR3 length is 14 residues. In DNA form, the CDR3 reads TGCAGCGTGTCCGGACAGGGGGCAGAGGCCGAGCAGTACTTC. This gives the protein CSVSGQGAEAEQYF.

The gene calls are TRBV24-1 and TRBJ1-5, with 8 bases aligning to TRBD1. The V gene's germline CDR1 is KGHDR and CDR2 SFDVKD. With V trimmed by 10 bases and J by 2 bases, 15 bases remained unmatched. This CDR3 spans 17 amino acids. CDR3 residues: CATHDRQGKEGNQPQHF. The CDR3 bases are TGTGCCACGCATGATCGACAGGGGAAAGAAGGCAATCAGCCCCAGCATTTT.

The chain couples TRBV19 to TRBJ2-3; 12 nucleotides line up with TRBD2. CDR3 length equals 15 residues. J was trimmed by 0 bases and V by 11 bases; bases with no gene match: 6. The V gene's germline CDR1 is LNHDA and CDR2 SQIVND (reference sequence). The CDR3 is CAGLAGSSSTDTQYF. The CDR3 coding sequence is TGTGCCGGACTAGCGGGGTCTTCTAGCACAGATACGCAGTATTTT.

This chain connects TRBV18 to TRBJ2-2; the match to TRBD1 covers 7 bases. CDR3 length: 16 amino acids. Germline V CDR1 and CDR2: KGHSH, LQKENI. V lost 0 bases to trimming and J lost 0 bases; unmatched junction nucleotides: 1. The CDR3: CASSPPGTANTGELFF. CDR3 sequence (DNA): TGTGCCAGCTCACCACCCGGGACAGCGAACACCGGGGAGCTGTTTTTT.

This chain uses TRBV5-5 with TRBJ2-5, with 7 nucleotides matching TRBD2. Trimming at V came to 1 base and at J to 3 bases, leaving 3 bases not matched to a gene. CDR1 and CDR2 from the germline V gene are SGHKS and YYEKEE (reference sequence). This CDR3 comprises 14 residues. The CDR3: CASSLMAGEETQYF. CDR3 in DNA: TGTGCCAGCAGCTTGATGGCGGGGGAAGAGACCCAGTACTTC.

The CDR3 loop reads CASSISWRLAGDPAVYEQYF. In DNA form, the CDR3 reads TGTGCCAGTAGTATATCGTGGCGACTAGCGGGGGACCCGGCCGTCTACGAGCAGTACTTC. The J gene is TRBJ2-7, the V gene TRBV19; TRBD2 aligns across 12 bases. V was pared by 2 bases and J by 3 bases, with 17 bases of the junction left unmatched. The CDR3 spans 20 residues. The germline V gene has CDR1 LNHDA and CDR2 SQIVND (reference sequence).

The CDR3 protein is CASSQMRSGGSETQYF. The CDR3 DNA sequence: TGCGCCAGCAGCCAAATGAGGAGCGGGGGTTCGGAGACCCAGTACTTC. The chain recombines TRBV4-1 with TRBJ2-5, with 8 bases lining up with TRBD2. CDR1 and CDR2 (germline): MGHRA, YSYEKL. The CDR3 totals 16 residues. V dropped 2 bases and J dropped 5; count of bases not matched to a gene: 10.

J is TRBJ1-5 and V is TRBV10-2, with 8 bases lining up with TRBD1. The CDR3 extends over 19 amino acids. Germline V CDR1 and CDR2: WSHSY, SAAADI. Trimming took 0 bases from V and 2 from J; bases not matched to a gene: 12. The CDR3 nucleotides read TGCGCCAGCAGTGAGTCATGGGGACAGGCGACTTTAGGCAATCAGCCCCAGCATTTT. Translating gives CASSESWGQATLGNQPQHF.

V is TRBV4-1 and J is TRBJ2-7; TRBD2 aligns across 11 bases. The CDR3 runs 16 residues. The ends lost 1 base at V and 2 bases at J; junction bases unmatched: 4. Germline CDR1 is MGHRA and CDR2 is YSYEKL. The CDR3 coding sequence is TGCGCCAGCAGCCAAGGTAGCGGGAGGGCCGCCTACGAGCAGTACTTC. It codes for CASSQGSGRAAYEQYF.

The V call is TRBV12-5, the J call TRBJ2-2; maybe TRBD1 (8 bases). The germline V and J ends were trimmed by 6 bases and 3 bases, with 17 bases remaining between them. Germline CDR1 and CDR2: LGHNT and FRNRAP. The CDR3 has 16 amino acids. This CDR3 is CASGPGQGGDTGELFF. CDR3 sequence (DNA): TGTGCTAGTGGCCCCGGACAGGGAGGGGACACCGGGGAGCTGTTTTTT. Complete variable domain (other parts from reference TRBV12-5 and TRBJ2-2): DARVTQTPRHKVTEMGQEVTMRCQPILGHNTVFWYRQTMMQGLELLAYFRNRAPLDDSGMPKDRFSAEMPDATLATLKIQPSEPRDSAVYFCASGPGQGGDTGELFFGEGSRLTVL.